The entry that follows covers one TCR beta chain sequence. These data are taken from a study of T cells in Graves' hyperthyroidism and ophthalmopathy. Across the whole study: Initial diagnosis, before any treatment, was when peripheral blood was collected.

Authors of the study amplified TCR beta CDR3 regions from RNA transcripts. TCR CDR3 underwent first-round RT-PCR with the HTBI primer set. Each CDR3 protein is one row after TCRdb ran MiXCR on the multiplex PCR reads. The profile shows nearly 750,000 distinct CDR3 sequences, 35% of them singletons. Among the patients, aged 18 to 65, hyperthyroidism was newly diagnosed and had lasted under 2 months. The CDR3 has 18 amino acids. The trim removed 6 bases at V and 6 bases at J, leaving 13 bases unmatched. Sequences were obtained from blood. The genes are TRBV12-3 or TRBV12-4 and TRBJ2-2; 13 bases match TRBD2. This sequence originates from a woman aged 35 to 49 with Graves' hyperthyroidism. This chain's CDR3 is CASRLILAGGRLSGELFF. The CDR3 nucleotides read TGTGCCAGCAGGTTAATACTAGCGGGGGGGCGGCTCTCCGGGGAGCTGTTTTTT.